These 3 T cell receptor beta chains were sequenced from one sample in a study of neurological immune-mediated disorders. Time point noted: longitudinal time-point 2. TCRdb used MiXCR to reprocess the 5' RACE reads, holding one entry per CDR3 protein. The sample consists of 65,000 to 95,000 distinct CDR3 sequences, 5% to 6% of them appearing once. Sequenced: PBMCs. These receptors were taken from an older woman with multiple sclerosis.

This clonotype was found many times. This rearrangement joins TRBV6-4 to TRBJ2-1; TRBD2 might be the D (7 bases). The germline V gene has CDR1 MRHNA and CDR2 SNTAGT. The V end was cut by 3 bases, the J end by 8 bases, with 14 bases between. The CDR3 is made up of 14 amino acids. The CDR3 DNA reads TGTGCCAGCAGTGATGAGGGGGGGTTCGATGAGCAGTTCTTC. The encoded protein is CASSDEGGFDEQFF.

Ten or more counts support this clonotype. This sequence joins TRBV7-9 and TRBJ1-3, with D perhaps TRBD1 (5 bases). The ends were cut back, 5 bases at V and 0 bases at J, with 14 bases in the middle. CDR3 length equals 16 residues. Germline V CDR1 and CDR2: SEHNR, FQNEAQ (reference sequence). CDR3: CASSATQVLSGNTIYF. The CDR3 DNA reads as TGTGCCAGCAGCGCTACACAGGTTCTCTCTGGAAACACCATATATTTT.

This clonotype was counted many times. In DNA, the CDR3 is TGTGCCAGTACCCGGGGACAGTCCGCGGCCGAGCAGTACTTC. It is translated as CASTRGQSAAEQYF. This sequence joins TRBV12-3 or TRBV12-4 and TRBJ2-7, with 7 nucleotides matching TRBD1. V was clipped by 9 bases and J by 6 bases; unmatched bases: 14. This CDR3 is 14 amino acids long.